The rows below give T cell receptor beta chains drawn from one sample of a study of blood T cell repertoires in COVID-19. The method was immunoSEQ multiplex PCR; TCRdb's version includes in-frame clones alone and lacks a portion of them. Of roughly 340,000 clones listed, about 90% were seen once; the top ten hold roughly 2%. Input material: PBMCs or T cells enriched from blood (not recorded which). The source of these receptors is a man in his forties or fifties in a cohort exposed to, infected with or recovered from COVID-19 (not recorded which). Both conserved end residues are part of each CDR3. A D gene is named only where the DNA matches it firmly. The listing skips clone size in some rows; elsewhere it reads once, few, many or a size class.

clone_size,d_call,v_call,j_call,cdr3_nt,cdr3_aa
-,-,TRBV7-2,TRBJ2-3,TGTGCCAGCAGCTTAATTCCTCCCACACATACGCAGTATTTT,CASSLIPPTHTQYF
-,TRBD1,TRBV7-2,TRBJ1-6,TGTGCCAGCAGCTTAGATTGGACAGGGCCCGGTTCACCCCTCCACTTT,CASSLDWTGPGSPLHF
-,-,TRBV4-1,TRBJ2-1,TGCGCCAGCAGCCAAGAGCTTAAGGAGGGCCGTTGGTACAATGAGCAGTTCTTC,CASSQELKEGRWYNEQFF
-,TRBD1,TRBV9,TRBJ1-1,TGTGCCAGCAGCCCCCAGACAGGGATAAACACTGAAGCTTTCTTT,CASSPQTGINTEAFF
-,TRBD1,TRBV12-5,TRBJ1-4,TGTGCTAGTGGTTTGTACAGGGGGCCGAGTGAAAAACTGTTTTTT,CASGLYRGPSEKLFF
-,-,TRBV7-7,TRBJ2-1,TGTGCCAGCAGCCGAAATCCCAGCGCTAATGAGCAGTTCTTC,CASSRNPSANEQFF
-,-,TRBV6-5,TRBJ2-1,TGTGCCACCTACGACAGCTACAATGAGCAGTTCTTC,CATYDSYNEQFF
-,TRBD1,TRBV5-4,TRBJ1-2,TGTGCCAGCAGCCAAGAAGGGACAGAATTTAGGTACACCTTC,CASSQEGTEFRYTF
once,TRBD1,TRBV3-1/TRBV3-2,TRBJ2-7,TGTGCCAGCAGCCTCAGAGACAGGGGAAGATCCGAGCAGTACTTC,CASSLRDRGRSEQYF
-,-,TRBV28,TRBJ1-1,TGTGCCAGCAGTTATTGGCAGAACAGCGGGAACACTGAAGCTTTCTTT,CASSYWQNSGNTEAFF
few,-,TRBV19,TRBJ2-5,TGTGCCAGTAGTATAGTAGGTAGCGGCGAGACCCAGTACTTC,CASSIVGSGETQYF
-,TRBD1,TRBV28,TRBJ2-7,TGTGCCAGTGTAAGGGACAGGGGGCTATACGAGCAGTACTTC,CASVRDRGLYEQYF
-,-,TRBV6-5,TRBJ1-3,TGTGCCAGCAGTTACGGGGGGGACCTGCTTGGAAACACCATATATTTT,CASSYGGDLLGNTIYF
-,TRBD2,TRBV7-8,TRBJ2-3,TGTGCCAGCAGCTTATATCGCCCTAGCGGGAGAAGTGGAGCGCAGTATTTT,CASSLYRPSGRSGAQYF
-,-,TRBV24-1,TRBJ2-1,TGTGCCACCAGTGCACCGGGTCTAGCTGGAAATGAGCAGTTCTTC,CATSAPGLAGNEQFF
-,TRBD2,TRBV7-9,TRBJ2-3,TGTGCCAGCAAACGGGTGGCGGGAGACGCAGATACGCAGTATTTT,CASKRVAGDADTQYF
-,-,TRBV4-2,TRBJ1-1,TGTGCCAGCAGCCAAGCGGTGGGGGGGGACACTGAAGCTTTCTTT,CASSQAVGGDTEAFF
-,TRBD2,TRBV18,TRBJ2-1,TGTGCCAGCTCACCGACTAGCGGGAGAATGAATGAGCAGTTCTTC,CASSPTSGRMNEQFF
-,TRBD1,TRBV6-5,TRBJ1-2,TGTGCCAGCTCGGGGACAGGAAGAAATGGCTACACCTTC,CASSGTGRNGYTF
-,-,TRBV7-9,TRBJ2-2,TGTGCCAGCAGCGCCCCCTCTAGCACCGGGGAGCTGTTTTTT,CASSAPSSTGELFF
once,-,TRBV15,TRBJ1-1,TGTGCCACCAGCTTAAAAGGGGCTGAAATGAACACTGAAGCTTTCTTT,CATSLKGAEMNTEAFF
-,-,TRBV27,TRBJ2-1,TGTGCCAGCTACGACCCAGGTAGTGAGCAGTTCTTC,CASYDPGSEQFF
-,-,TRBV10-3,TRBJ1-1,TGTGCCATCAGTGAGTCGGGGCGCACTGAAGCTTTCTTT,CAISESGRTEAFF
-,TRBD1,TRBV5-1,TRBJ2-5,TGCGCCAGCACTCCAGGGGGTATCCAAGAGACCCAGTACTTC,CASTPGGIQETQYF